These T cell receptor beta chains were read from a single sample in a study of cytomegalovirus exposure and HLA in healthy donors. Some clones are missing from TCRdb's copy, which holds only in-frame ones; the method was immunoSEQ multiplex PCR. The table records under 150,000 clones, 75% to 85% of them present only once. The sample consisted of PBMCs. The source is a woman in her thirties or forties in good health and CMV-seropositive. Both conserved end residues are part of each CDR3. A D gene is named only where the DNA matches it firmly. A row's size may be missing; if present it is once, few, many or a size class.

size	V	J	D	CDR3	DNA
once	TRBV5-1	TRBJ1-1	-	CASSLGGQLNTEAFF	TGCGCCAGCAGCTTGGGAGGACAGCTGAACACTGAAGCTTTCTTT
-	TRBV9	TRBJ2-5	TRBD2	CASSVGAGAGVQETQYF	TGTGCCAGCAGCGTAGGGGCAGGAGCGGGAGTCCAAGAGACCCAGTACTTC
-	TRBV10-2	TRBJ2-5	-	CASSEGWTAGEQYF	TGCGCCAGCAGTGAGGGTTGGACTGCAGGTGAGCAGTACTTC
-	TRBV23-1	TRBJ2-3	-	CASTCTDTQYF	TGCGCCAGCACGTGCACAGATACGCAGTATTTT
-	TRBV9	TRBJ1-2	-	CASSPPGRSGYTF	TGTGCCAGCAGCCCGCCGGGTCGGTCTGGCTACACCTTC
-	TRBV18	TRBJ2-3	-	CASSPTSDTQYF	TGTGCCAGCTCACCTACTTCAGATACGCAGTATTTT
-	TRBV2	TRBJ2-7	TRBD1	CASSPLTGLSYEQYF	TGTGCCAGCAGCCCTCTGACAGGGCTCTCCTACGAGCAGTACTTC
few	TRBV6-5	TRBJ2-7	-	CASRSADSYEQYF	TGTGCCAGCAGAAGCGCAGACTCCTACGAGCAGTACTTC
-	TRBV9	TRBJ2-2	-	CASSPFLGPNTGELFF	TGTGCCAGCAGCCCTTTTTTGGGGCCGAACACCGGGGAGCTGTTTTTT
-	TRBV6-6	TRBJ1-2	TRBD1	CASSSQGGTRGYTF	TGTGCCAGCAGTTCACAGGGGGGAACGAGGGGCTACACCTTC
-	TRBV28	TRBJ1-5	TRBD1	CASRLQGQNQPQHF	TGTGCCAGCAGACTACAGGGGCAAAATCAGCCCCAGCATTTT
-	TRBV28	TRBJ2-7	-	CASSLMWPPPPYEQYF	TGTGCCAGCAGTTTAATGTGGCCCCCTCCTCCCTACGAGCAGTACTTC
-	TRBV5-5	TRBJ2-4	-	CASSLHTRGVDSGNIQYF	TGTGCCAGCAGCCTACATACACGTGGAGTGGATTCCGGAAACATTCAGTACTTC
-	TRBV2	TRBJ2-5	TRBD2	CASSRSGISEETQYF	TGTGCCAGCAGTCGTAGCGGGATTTCGGAAGAGACCCAGTACTTC
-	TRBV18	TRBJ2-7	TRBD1	CASSSGQIKTPPYEQYF	TGTGCCAGCTCATCGGGACAGATAAAAACCCCCCCCTACGAGCAGTACTTC
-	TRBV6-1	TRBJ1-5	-	CASSEGVQPQHF	TGTGCCAGCAGTGAAGGAGTTCAGCCCCAGCATTTT
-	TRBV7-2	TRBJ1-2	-	CASSQDRNYGYTF	TGTGCCAGCAGCCAGGACAGAAATTATGGCTACACCTTC
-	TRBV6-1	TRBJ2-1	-	CASSTILEGEQFF	TGTGCCAGCAGTACCATACTCGAGGGTGAGCAGTTCTTC
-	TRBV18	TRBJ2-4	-	CASSPIFGDTIQYF	TGTGCCAGCTCCCCCATCTTCGGGGATACCATTCAGTACTTC
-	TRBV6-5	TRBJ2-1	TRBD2	CASSPSGGRYNEQFF	TGTGCCAGCAGCCCCTCTGGCGGGAGGTACAATGAGCAGTTCTTC
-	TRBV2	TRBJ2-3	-	CASQAARTDTQYF	TGTGCCAGTCAGGCCGCACGGACAGATACGCAGTATTTT
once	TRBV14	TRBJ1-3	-	CASSQDRQASGNTIYF	TGTGCCAGCAGCCAAGATCGGCAGGCCTCAGGAAACACCATATATTTT
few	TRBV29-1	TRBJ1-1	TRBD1	CSTGDTEAFF	TGCAGCACAGGGGACACTGAAGCTTTCTTT
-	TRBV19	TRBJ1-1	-	CAAKLGPNTEAFF	TGTGCCGCTAAGTTGGGCCCGAACACTGAAGCTTTCTTT
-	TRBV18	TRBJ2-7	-	CASSPRQGSYEQYF	TGTGCCAGCTCACCAAGGCAGGGCTCATACGAGCAGTACTTC
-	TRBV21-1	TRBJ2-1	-	CASSKPALGGNNEQFF	TGTGCCAGCAGCAAACCGGCCCTGGGGGGGAACAATGAGCAGTTCTTC
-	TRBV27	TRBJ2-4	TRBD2	CASRIRVGLANIQYF	TGTGCCAGCAGGATAAGGGTGGGACTAGCGAACATTCAGTACTTC
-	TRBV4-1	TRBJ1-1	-	CASSHPRGRTEAFF	TGCGCCAGCAGCCACCCGCGGGGGAGGACTGAAGCTTTCTTT
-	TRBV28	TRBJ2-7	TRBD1	CASSRPGQSYEQYF	TGTGCCAGCAGTAGACCGGGACAGTCCTACGAGCAGTACTTC
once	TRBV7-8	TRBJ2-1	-	CASSPRSSYNEQFF	TGTGCCAGCAGCCCCCGGAGCTCCTACAATGAGCAGTTCTTC
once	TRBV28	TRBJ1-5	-	CASSLSGRFQPQHF	TGTGCCAGCAGTTTATCCGGCAGGTTTCAGCCCCAGCATTTT
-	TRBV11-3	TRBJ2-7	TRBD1	CASSLGRGLGGEQYF	TGTGCCAGCAGCTTAGGAAGGGGGCTTGGTGGCGAGCAGTACTTC
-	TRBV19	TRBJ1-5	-	CASNWHQGTLVGNQPQHF	TGTGCCAGTAATTGGCACCAGGGTACATTGGTGGGGAATCAGCCCCAGCATTTT
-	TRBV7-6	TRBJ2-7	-	CASSFSSRYEQYF	TGTGCCAGCAGCTTCTCAAGTCGGTACGAGCAGTACTTC
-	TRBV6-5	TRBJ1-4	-	CASSYGEGEKLFF	TGTGCCAGCAGCTACGGGGAGGGTGAAAAACTGTTTTTT
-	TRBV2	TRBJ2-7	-	CASSERQGGGQYF	TGTGCCAGCAGTGAAAGGCAGGGGGGTGGGCAGTACTTC
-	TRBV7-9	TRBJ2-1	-	CASSLAESSYNEQFF	TGTGCCAGCAGCTTAGCAGAGAGCTCCTACAATGAGCAGTTCTTC
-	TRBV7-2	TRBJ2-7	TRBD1	CASSLAGQGIYEQYF	TGTGCCAGCAGCTTAGCGGGACAGGGAATCTACGAGCAGTACTTC
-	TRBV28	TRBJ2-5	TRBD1	CASSIPTGGVETQYF	TGTGCCAGCAGTATACCGACAGGGGGCGTGGAGACCCAGTACTTC
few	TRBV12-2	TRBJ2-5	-	CASRLSGLGNQETQYF	TGTGCAAGTCGCTTAAGTGGCCTGGGCAACCAAGAGACCCAGTACTTC
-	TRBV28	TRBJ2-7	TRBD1	CASTLTGYSYEQYF	TGTGCCAGCACTCTGACAGGGTATTCCTACGAGCAGTACTTC
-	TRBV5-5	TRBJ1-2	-	CASSGTGTDPYGYTF	TGTGCCAGCAGCGGCACCGGGACTGACCCCTATGGCTACACCTTC
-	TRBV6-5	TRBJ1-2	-	CASSYSRGDGHTF	TGTGCCAGCAGTTACAGTAGAGGAGATGGCCACACCTTC
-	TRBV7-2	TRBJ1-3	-	CASSLGSGNTIYF	TGTGCCAGCAGCTTGGGGAGTGGAAACACCATATATTTT
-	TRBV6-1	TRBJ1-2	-	CASSEGTLAGYGYTF	TGTGCCAGCAGTGAAGGAACCCTCGCGGGCTATGGCTACACCTTC
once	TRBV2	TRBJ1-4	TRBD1	CASSRTGGDSEKLFF	TGTGCCAGCAGTCGAACAGGGGGCGACTCGGAAAAACTGTTTTTT
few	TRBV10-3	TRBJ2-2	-	CAISDGGGAGLTGELFF	TGTGCCATCAGTGATGGAGGAGGCGCGGGACTCACCGGGGAGCTGTTTTTT
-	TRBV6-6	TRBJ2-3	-	CASSHLGSDTQYF	TGTGCCAGCAGTCACCTAGGATCAGATACGCAGTATTTT
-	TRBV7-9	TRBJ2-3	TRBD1	CSSSLGLQGADTQYF	TGTTCCAGCAGCTTAGGTCTTCAGGGGGCAGATACGCAGTATTTT
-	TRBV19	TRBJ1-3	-	CASSQQHVSGNTIYF	TGTGCCAGTAGTCAACAACACGTCTCTGGAAACACCATATATTTT
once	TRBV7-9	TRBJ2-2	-	CASSLGSREEELFF	TGTGCCAGCAGCTTAGGAAGCCGGGAAGAGGAGCTGTTTTTT
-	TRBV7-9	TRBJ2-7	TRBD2	CASSAYKKSGRHPYEQYF	TGTGCCAGCAGCGCCTATAAGAAGAGCGGGAGGCATCCTTACGAGCAGTACTTC
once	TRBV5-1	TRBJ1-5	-	CASSLGVGGNQPQHF	TGCGCCAGCAGCTTGGGAGTCGGAGGCAATCAGCCCCAGCATTTT
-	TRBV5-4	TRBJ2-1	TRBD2	CASSLPGGSYNEQFF	TGTGCCAGCAGCTTGCCGGGGGGCTCCTACAATGAGCAGTTCTTC
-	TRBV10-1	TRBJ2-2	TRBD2	CASSPGTSSNTGELFF	TGCGCCAGCAGCCCCGGGACTAGCTCGAACACCGGGGAGCTGTTTTTT
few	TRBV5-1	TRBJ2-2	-	CASTPLPGGAGYTGELFF	TGCGCCAGCACCCCCCTCCCGGGCGGGGCCGGGTACACCGGGGAGCTGTTTTTT
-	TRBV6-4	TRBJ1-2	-	CASSDRGIGYTF	TGTGCCAGCAGTGACCGGGGAATCGGCTACACCTTC
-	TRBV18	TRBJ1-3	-	CASSTSTGSLSGNTIYF	TGTGCCAGCTCAACATCTACAGGTTCCCTCTCTGGAAACACCATATATTTT
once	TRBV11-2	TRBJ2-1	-	CASSLNLGLYNEQFF	TGTGCCAGCAGCTTAAACCTGGGCCTATACAATGAGCAGTTCTTC
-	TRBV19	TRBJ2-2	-	CASNWGGSVSGELFF	TGTGCCAGTAATTGGGGCGGCTCAGTGTCCGGGGAGCTGTTTTTT